A single sample gave rise to the 4 T cell receptor beta chains below, sequenced in a study of T cell responses to AZD1222 COVID-19 vaccine. This table comes from immunoSEQ multiplex PCR, and its TCRdb copy is limited to in-frame clones, with some not included. This table has 95,000 to 150,000 clones, 75% to 90% appearing once. This specimen consisted of peripheral blood, obtained 28 days after the second AZD1222 dose. The source of these receptors is an adult who received the AZD1222 COVID-19 vaccine.

This clone was counted once. The gene calls are TRBV7-2 and TRBJ2-7; 7 bases line up with TRBD1. The germline V gene encodes CDR1 SGHTA and CDR2 FQGNSA. V lost 4 bases, J lost 2 bases, and 8 bases stayed unmatched. This CDR3 has 15 amino acids. The CDR3 DNA sequence: TGTGCCAGCAGCTCGCTACAGGGGTCTACCTACGAGCAGTACTTC. It translates to CASSSLQGSTYEQYF.

This clone has a handful of counts. The chain employs TRBV25-1 and TRBJ1-2; D is perhaps TRBD1 (6 bases). This CDR3 comprises 11 residues. The V and J ends lost 10 bases and 4 bases respectively, with 10 bases between them. Germline lookup yields CDR1 MGHDK and CDR2 SYGVNS. The CDR3 is CAIGGGYGYTF. The CDR3 coding sequence is TGTGCCATCGGAGGGGGCTATGGCTACACCTTC.

The genes are TRBV5-4 and TRBJ1-6; a possible D gene is TRBD1 (6 bases). This CDR3 has 15 amino acids. V lost 6 bases, J lost 7 bases, and 17 bases lay in between. CDR1 and CDR2 from the germline V gene are SGHNT and YYREEE (reference sequence). The CDR3: CASTNRESWNSPLHF. In DNA form, the CDR3 reads TGTGCCAGCACCAACAGGGAGTCTTGGAATTCACCCCTCCACTTT.

V is TRBV6-6 and J is TRBJ1-2; possible D gene TRBD1, 6 bases. The CDR3 sequence is 13 residues long. In germline, CDR1 is MNHNY, CDR2 SVGAGI (reference sequence). V lost 2 bases and J 8 bases, leaving 12 bases between the germline ends. The CDR3 nucleotides read TGTGCCAGCAGTTACCTCGAGGGGGGAGGCTACACCTTC. It encodes CASSYLEGGGYTF.